The rows below give T cell receptor beta chains drawn from one sample of a study of chemoradiotherapy in HPV16-positive cancers. Clones were sequenced by immunoSEQ multiplex PCR, and TCRdb holds only the in-frame ones, with some missing. The sample consists of some 11,000 clones, more than 50% of them appearing once. The sample was acquired from a patient who underwent chemoradiotherapy. The source is a human donor with HPV-associated anogenital cancer. Both conserved end residues are part of each CDR3. The order of the fields is J gene, clone size, V gene, D gene, CDR3 DNA, CDR3 protein. D genes are given only for firm matches. Where a row states a size, it is once, few, many or the class of an expanded clone; other rows omit it.

TRBJ1-1,few,TRBV5-4,.,TGTGCCAGCAGCTTGGAGGCGGTCCATGAAGCTTTCTTT,CASSLEAVHEAFF
TRBJ1-1,few,TRBV11-3,.,TGTGCCAGCAGCGGCCGGGGGACTGAAGCTTTCTTT,CASSGRGTEAFF
TRBJ2-3,.,TRBV9,.,TGTGCCAGCAGCGTAGACGCTAGCCGCTTGCAGTATTTT,CASSVDASRLQYF
TRBJ2-2,.,TRBV7-7,TRBD1,TGTGCTAGCAGCTATACCCGACAGGGTGGGACCGGGGAGCTGTTTTTT,CASSYTRQGGTGELFF
TRBJ1-6,once,TRBV5-4,.,TGTGCCAGCAGCTTGTCACGGGGTAATTCACCCCTCCACTTT,CASSLSRGNSPLHF
TRBJ1-4,.,TRBV28,.,TGTGCCAGCAGCATAGCCGGGGCCTGGGGGGAAAAACTGTTTTTT,CASSIAGAWGEKLFF
TRBJ2-7,.,TRBV7-2,TRBD2,TGTGCCAGCAGCTTAGGGGTTCTTAGCGGGAGAAGTGAGCAGTACTTC,CASSLGVLSGRSEQYF
TRBJ1-5,.,TRBV10-2,.,TGCGCCAGCAGGTCAGGGTCGTATCAGCCCCAGCATTTT,CASRSGSYQPQHF
TRBJ1-2,few,TRBV5-1,TRBD1,TGCGCCAGCAGCTGGAACGGGACAGGGACGATCGGCTACACCTTC,CASSWNGTGTIGYTF
TRBJ2-5,medium-sized,TRBV5-8,.,TGTGCCAGCAGCTTAGAGGGGGGTTCGCAAGAGACCCAGTACTTC,CASSLEGGSQETQYF
TRBJ1-4,.,TRBV25-1,.,TGTGCCAGCAGTGAGCACGGACAAGCAACTAATGAAAAACTGTTTTTT,CASSEHGQATNEKLFF
TRBJ2-1,.,TRBV28,TRBD2,TGTGCCAGCAGTTTACCGGGGGGGGGCTCCTACAATGAGCAGTTCTTC,CASSLPGGGSYNEQFF
TRBJ2-7,.,TRBV6-5,TRBD2,TGTGCCAGCAGAGTAGCGGGATCCCTCTCCTACGAGCAGTACTTC,CASRVAGSLSYEQYF
TRBJ2-2,few,TRBV11-3,.,TGTGCCAGCAGCTTAGAGATGGGCACCGGGGAGCTGTTTTTT,CASSLEMGTGELFF
TRBJ1-2,once,TRBV27,.,TGTGCCAGCAGAAGGGGTAGGCAGGGACTTTTCCAGAACTATGGCTACACCTTC,CASRRGRQGLFQNYGYTF
TRBJ2-7,.,TRBV2,.,TGTGCCAGCTTAACCTCAGGCTTCGGGGAGCAGTACTTC,CASLTSGFGEQYF
TRBJ1-4,few,TRBV6-1,.,TGTGCCAGCAGTGAGACGGGAAAGGAGGAAAAACTGTTTTTT,CASSETGKEEKLFF
TRBJ2-5,.,TRBV11-3,TRBD1,TGTGCCAGCAGCCCCCCCGGGACAGGAGTTCGAGAGACCCAGTACTTC,CASSPPGTGVRETQYF
TRBJ2-5,.,TRBV27,TRBD2,TGTGCCAGCAGACTAAGACTGGGACTAGCGAGGCAAGAGACCCAGTACTTC,CASRLRLGLARQETQYF
TRBJ2-3,.,TRBV6-5,.,TGTGCCAGCAGCCCTGACTCTACCGGTAATACGCAGTATTTT,CASSPDSTGNTQYF
TRBJ2-3,.,TRBV10-3,.,TGTGCCACCCGAATCGGTCGCGCGGCGGGAGATACGCAGTATTTT,CATRIGRAAGDTQYF
TRBJ2-7,.,TRBV5-6,.,TGTGCCAGCAGCTGGTTAGCGGCCTCCTACGAGCAGTACTTC,CASSWLAASYEQYF
TRBJ2-7,.,TRBV29-1,.,TGCAGCGTTGAAGGCCAGGGTTACTACGAGCAGTACTTC,CSVEGQGYYEQYF
TRBJ1-1,.,TRBV19,TRBD1,TGTGCCACCCGGGAGGGGGCGAGGACGACTGAAGCTTTCTTT,CATREGARTTEAFF
TRBJ1-1,once,TRBV5-6,.,TGTGCCAGCAGCGGTCAGTCGAACACTGAAGCTTTCTTT,CASSGQSNTEAFF
TRBJ2-1,.,TRBV9,.,TGTGCCAGCAGCGCCGGGGACACCTCCTACAATGAGCAGTTCTTC,CASSAGDTSYNEQFF
TRBJ1-5,few,TRBV2,.,TGTGCCAGCAGGGATTACAGGGCCAATCAGCCCCAGCATTTT,CASRDYRANQPQHF
TRBJ1-2,.,TRBV5-4,.,TGTGCCAGCAGCTTGGCAGGAGACTATGGCTACACCTTC,CASSLAGDYGYTF
TRBJ2-3,.,TRBV7-2,.,TGTGCCAGCAGCGTTTATTATACAGATACGCAGTATTTT,CASSVYYTDTQYF
TRBJ2-7,.,TRBV6-5,.,TGTGCCAGCAGTCCGGGACACTTGTCCTACGAGCAGTACTTC,CASSPGHLSYEQYF
TRBJ2-4,.,TRBV29-1,.,TGCAGCGTTGCCGAGCAGGGGCTAGCCAAAAACATTCAGTACTTC,CSVAEQGLAKNIQYF
TRBJ1-1,.,TRBV5-1,.,TGCGCCAGCAGCTTGGGGCAGGGCGTGGGCACTGAAGCTTTCTTT,CASSLGQGVGTEAFF
TRBJ2-1,.,TRBV15,TRBD1,TGTGCCACCAGCACTAGGACAGGGGGCGCGGATGAGCAGTTCTTC,CATSTRTGGADEQFF
TRBJ2-3,few,TRBV4-1,.,TGCGCCAGCAGCCTGGGCCTAGATACGCAGTATTTT,CASSLGLDTQYF
TRBJ1-6,.,TRBV19,TRBD1,TGTGCCAGTAGGCGGACAGGGATCGATCGTAATTCACCCCTCCACTTT,CASRRTGIDRNSPLHF
TRBJ2-4,.,TRBV2,TRBD1,TGTGCCAGCAGTGTGACAGGGGGATACATTCAGTACTTC,CASSVTGGYIQYF
TRBJ2-3,.,TRBV2,.,TGTGCCAGCAGTGACGGGGGCACAGATACGCAGTATTTT,CASSDGGTDTQYF
TRBJ1-3,.,TRBV18,.,TGTGCCAGCTCACCACAGACAGTGACATCCCGAAACACCATATATTTT,CASSPQTVTSRNTIYF
TRBJ1-1,.,TRBV5-1,.,TGCGCCAGCAGCTTGGGGTCGCTTGACACTGAAGCTTTCTTT,CASSLGSLDTEAFF
TRBJ1-5,.,TRBV27,TRBD1,TGTGCCAGCAGTAGCCCCGGACAGGGTGGAGGTCAGCCCCAGCATTTT,CASSSPGQGGGQPQHF
TRBJ2-6,.,TRBV6-6,.,TGTGCCAGCAGTTATAGGGCCGGGGCCAACGTCCTGACTTTC,CASSYRAGANVLTF
TRBJ2-5,few,TRBV11-2,TRBD2,TGTGCCAGCGCTACGGGGGGGACCCAGTACTTC,CASATGGTQYF
TRBJ2-1,.,TRBV4-1,TRBD1,TGCGCCAGCAGCCGACAGGGGACTGGGAGCTCCTACAATGAGCAGTTCTTC,CASSRQGTGSSYNEQFF
TRBJ1-1,.,TRBV9,.,TGTGCCAGCAGCTCTCGACCGGACGCTGAAGCTTTCTTT,CASSSRPDAEAFF
TRBJ2-2,few,TRBV4-1,TRBD2,TGCGCCAGCAGCCAAGGGGCGGGGGGTAACACCGGGGAGCTGTTTTTT,CASSQGAGGNTGELFF
TRBJ2-1,.,TRBV6-1,.,TGTGCCAGTAACAGAGTCGGCAATGAGCAGTTCTTC,CASNRVGNEQFF
TRBJ2-3,.,TRBV7-8,TRBD2,TGTGCCAGCAGCTTATCCTCTAGCGGGAGGAACACAGATACGCAGTATTTT,CASSLSSSGRNTDTQYF
TRBJ2-2,.,TRBV2,TRBD1,TGTGCCAGCAGACAGGGGGCGTTCGGGGAGCTGTTTTTT,CASRQGAFGELFF